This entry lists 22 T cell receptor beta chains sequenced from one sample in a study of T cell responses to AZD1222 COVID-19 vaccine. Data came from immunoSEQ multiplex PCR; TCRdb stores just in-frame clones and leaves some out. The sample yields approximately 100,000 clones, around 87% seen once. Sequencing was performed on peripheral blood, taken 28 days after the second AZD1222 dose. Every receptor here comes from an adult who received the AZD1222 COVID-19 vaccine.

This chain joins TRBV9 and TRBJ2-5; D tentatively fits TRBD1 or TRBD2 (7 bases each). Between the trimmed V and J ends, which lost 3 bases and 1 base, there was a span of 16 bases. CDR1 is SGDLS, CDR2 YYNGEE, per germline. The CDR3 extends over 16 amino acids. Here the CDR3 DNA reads TGTGCCAGCAGCGGCCCCAGGGGGAGGGCCCAAGAGACCCAGTACTTC. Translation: CASSGPRGRAQETQYF.

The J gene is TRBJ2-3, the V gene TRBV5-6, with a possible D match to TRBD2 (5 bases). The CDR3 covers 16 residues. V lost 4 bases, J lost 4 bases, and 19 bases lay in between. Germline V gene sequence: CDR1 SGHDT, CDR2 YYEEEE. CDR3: CASSRPGGSGADTQYF. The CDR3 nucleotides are TGTGCCAGCAGCCGCCCGGGTGGGAGTGGCGCAGATACGCAGTATTTT.

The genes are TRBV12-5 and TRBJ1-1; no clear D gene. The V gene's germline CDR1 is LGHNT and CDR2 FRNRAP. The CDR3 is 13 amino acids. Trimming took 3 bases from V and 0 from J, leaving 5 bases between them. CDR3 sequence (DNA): TGTGCTAGTGGTTTCGGGATGAACACTGAAGCTTTCTTT. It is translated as CASGFGMNTEAFF.

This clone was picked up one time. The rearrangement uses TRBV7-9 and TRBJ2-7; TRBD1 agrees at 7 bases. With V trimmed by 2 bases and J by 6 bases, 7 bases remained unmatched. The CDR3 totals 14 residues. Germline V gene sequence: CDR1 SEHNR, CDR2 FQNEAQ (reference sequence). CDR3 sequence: CASSLPFDRVEQYF. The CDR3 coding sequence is TGTGCCAGCAGCTTACCGTTCGACAGGGTCGAGCAGTACTTC.

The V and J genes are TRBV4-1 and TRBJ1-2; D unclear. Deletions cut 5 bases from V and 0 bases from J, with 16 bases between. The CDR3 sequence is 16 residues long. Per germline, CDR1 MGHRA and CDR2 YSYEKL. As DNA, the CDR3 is TGCGCCAGCAGCGTTCCCCGGACCACAGCTAACTATGGCTACACCTTC. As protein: CASSVPRTTANYGYTF.

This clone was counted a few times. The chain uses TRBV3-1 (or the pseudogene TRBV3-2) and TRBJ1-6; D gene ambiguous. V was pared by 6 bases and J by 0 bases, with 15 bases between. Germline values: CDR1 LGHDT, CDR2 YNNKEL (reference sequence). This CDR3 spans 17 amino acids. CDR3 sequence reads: CASSLAPRNSYNSPLHF. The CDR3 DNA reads TGTGCCAGCAGTCTGGCCCCTAGGAACTCCTATAATTCACCCCTCCACTTT.

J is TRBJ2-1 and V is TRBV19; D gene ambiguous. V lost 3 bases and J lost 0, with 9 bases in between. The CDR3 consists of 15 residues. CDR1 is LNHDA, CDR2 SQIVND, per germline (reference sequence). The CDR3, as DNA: TGTGCCAGTAGTATTCGGCCAAGCTCCTACAATGAGCAGTTCTTC. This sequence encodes CASSIRPSSYNEQFF.

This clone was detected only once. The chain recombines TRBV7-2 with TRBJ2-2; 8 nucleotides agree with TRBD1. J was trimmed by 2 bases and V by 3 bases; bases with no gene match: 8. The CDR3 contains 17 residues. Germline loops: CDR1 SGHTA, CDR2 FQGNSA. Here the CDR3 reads CASSFRRQGLNTGELFF. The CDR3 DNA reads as TGTGCCAGCAGCTTCAGAAGACAGGGGCTAAACACCGGGGAGCTGTTTTTT.

For the CDR3, the DNA is TGTGCCAGCAGGGACCGGGACTCGTCCCTTGATGAGCAGTTCTTC. Translating gives CASRDRDSSLDEQFF. The gene calls are TRBV6-5 and TRBJ2-1; D might be TRBD2 (6 bases). Germline values: CDR1 MNHEY, CDR2 SVGAGI. The germline V and J ends were trimmed by 6 bases and 8 bases, with 20 bases remaining between them. CDR3 size: 15 residues.

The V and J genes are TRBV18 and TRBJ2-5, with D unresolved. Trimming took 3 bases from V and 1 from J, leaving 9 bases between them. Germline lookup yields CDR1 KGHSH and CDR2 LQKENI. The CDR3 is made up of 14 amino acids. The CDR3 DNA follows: TGTGCCAGCTCACCCATGCGCGCCCAAGAGACCCAGTACTTC. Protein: CASSPMRAQETQYF.

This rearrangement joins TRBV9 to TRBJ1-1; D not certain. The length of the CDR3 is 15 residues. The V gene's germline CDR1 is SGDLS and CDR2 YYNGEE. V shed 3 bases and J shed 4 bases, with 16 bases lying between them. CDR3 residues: CASSEPPGGSTEAFF. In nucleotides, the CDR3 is TGTGCCAGCAGCGAACCCCCCGGAGGGAGCACTGAAGCTTTCTTT.

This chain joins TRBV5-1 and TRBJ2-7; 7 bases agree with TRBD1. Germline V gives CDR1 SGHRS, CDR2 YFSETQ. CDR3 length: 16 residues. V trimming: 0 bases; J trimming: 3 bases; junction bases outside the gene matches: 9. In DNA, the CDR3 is TGCGCCAGCAGCTTGGGAGGCGACAGGGTTTACTACGAGCAGTACTTC. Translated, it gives CASSLGGDRVYYEQYF.

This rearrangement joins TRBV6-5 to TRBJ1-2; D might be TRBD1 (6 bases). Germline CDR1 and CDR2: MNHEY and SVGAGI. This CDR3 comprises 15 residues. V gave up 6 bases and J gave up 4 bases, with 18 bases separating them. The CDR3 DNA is TGTGCCAGCAGCCCGTCCAGGGGCTCGGGCTATGGCTACACCTTC. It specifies CASSPSRGSGYGYTF.

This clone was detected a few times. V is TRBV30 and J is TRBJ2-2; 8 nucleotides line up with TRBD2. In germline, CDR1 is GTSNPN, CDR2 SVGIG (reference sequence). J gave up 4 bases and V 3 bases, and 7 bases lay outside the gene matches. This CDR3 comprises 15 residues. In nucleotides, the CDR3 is TGTGCCTGGAGCATCTGGGCGGGAGGCACCGGGGAGCTGTTTTTT. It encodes CAWSIWAGGTGELFF.

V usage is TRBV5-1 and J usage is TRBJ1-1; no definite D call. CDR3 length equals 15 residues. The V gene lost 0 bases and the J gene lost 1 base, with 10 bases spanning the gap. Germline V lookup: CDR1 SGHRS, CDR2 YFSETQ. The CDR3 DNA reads TGCGCCAGCAGCTTGGAGAACGTGAAGAACACTGAAGCTTTCTTT. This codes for CASSLENVKNTEAFF.

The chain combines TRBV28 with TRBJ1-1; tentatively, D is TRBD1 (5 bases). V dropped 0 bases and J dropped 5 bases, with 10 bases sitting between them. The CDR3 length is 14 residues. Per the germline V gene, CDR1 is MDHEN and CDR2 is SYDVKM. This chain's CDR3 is CASSLWEGRTEAFF. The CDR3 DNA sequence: TGTGCCAGCAGTTTATGGGAGGGGAGGACTGAAGCTTTCTTT.

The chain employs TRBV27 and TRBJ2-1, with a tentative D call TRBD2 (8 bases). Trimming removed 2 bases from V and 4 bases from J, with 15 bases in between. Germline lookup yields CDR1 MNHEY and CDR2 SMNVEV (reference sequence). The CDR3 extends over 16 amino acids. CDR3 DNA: TGTGCCAGCAGTTTAAGGGGGCGGGAGGTTTACAATGAGCAGTTCTTC. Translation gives CASSLRGREVYNEQFF.

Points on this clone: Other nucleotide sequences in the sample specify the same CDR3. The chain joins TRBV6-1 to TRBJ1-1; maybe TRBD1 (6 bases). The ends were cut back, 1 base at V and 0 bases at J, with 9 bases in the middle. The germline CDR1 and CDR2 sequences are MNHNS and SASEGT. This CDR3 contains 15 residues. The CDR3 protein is CASSEGGGMNTEAFF. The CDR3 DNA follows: TGTGCCAGCAGTGAAGGCGGGGGCATGAACACTGAAGCTTTCTTT.

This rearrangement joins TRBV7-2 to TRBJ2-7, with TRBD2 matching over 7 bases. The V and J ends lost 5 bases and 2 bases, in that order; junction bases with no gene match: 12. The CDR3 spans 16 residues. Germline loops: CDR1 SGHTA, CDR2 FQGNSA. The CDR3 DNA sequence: TGTGCCAGCAGCCCCCGCTCGACTAGCACTGCCTACGAGCAGTACTTC. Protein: CASSPRSTSTAYEQYF. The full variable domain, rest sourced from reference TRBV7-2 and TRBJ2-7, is GAGVSQSPSNKVTEKGKDVELRCDPISGHTALYWYRQSLGQGLEFLIYFQGNSAPDKSGLPSDRFSAERTGGSVSTLTIQRTQQEDSAVYLCASSPRSTSTAYEQYFGPGTRLTVT.

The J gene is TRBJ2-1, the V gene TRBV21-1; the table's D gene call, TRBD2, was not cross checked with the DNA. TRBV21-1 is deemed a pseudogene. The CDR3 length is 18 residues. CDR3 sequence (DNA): TGTGCCAGCAGCACCTGGACTAGCGGGAGGGCCTTCTACAATGAGCAGTTCTTC. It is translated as CASSTWTSGRAFYNEQFF.

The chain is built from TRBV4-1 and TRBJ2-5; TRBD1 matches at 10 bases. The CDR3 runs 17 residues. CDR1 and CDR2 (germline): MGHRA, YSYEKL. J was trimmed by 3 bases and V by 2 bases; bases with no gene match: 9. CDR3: CASSQRIVGTGEETQYF. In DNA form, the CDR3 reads TGCGCCAGCAGCCAAAGGATCGTAGGGACAGGGGAAGAGACCCAGTACTTC.

CDR3 residues: CASSQDLGQAYNEQFF. The DNA of the CDR3 is TGTGCCAGCAGCCAAGATCTAGGGCAGGCTTACAATGAGCAGTTCTTC. The V gene is TRBV3-1 (or the pseudogene TRBV3-2), the J gene TRBJ2-1; D remains ambiguous. Per the germline V gene, CDR1 is LGHDT and CDR2 is YNNKEL (reference sequence). This CDR3 has 16 residues. Trimming removed 0 bases at V and 4 bases at J, with 13 bases between.